This T cell receptor beta chain emerged from a study of T-cell reconstitution after alpha-beta-depleted transplantation in children. This clonotype was detected a few times. Unique molecular identifiers tagged the TCRbeta library. TCRdb re-derived calls from the PCR reads in MiXCR, one entry per CDR3 protein. In the table there are around 370,000 distinct CDR3 sequences, approximately 10% of which are singletons. With 0 bases clipped from V and 4 bases from J, the junction kept 7 bases outside the gene matches. Germline V CDR1 and CDR2: SGDLS, YYNGEE. This CDR3 is built from 17 residues. Sequences were derived from PBMCs from the stem cell graft donor, sampled from the stem cell graft. This receptor was identified in a human donor who donated a stem cell graft to a child with acute lymphoblastic leukemia. V and J are TRBV9 and TRBJ2-1; 10 bases fit TRBD2. CDR3 sequence: CASSVGLAGGTYNEQFF. DNA of the CDR3: TGTGCCAGCAGCGTAGGGTTAGCGGGAGGTACTTACAATGAGCAGTTCTTC.